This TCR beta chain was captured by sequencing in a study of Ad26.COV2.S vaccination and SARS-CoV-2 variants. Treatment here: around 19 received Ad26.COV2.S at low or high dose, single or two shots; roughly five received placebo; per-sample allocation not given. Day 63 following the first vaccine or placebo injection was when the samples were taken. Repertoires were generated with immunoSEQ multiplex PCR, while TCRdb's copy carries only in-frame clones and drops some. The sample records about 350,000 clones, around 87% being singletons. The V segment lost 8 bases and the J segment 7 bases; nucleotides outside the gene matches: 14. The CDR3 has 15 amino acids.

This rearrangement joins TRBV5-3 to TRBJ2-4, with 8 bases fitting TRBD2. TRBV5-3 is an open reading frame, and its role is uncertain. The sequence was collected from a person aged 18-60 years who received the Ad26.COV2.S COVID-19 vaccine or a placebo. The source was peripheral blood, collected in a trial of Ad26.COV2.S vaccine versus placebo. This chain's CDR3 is CASSGDGYGGNIQYF. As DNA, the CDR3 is TGTGCCAGTAGCGGGGACGGATATGGCGGGAACATTCAGTACTTC.